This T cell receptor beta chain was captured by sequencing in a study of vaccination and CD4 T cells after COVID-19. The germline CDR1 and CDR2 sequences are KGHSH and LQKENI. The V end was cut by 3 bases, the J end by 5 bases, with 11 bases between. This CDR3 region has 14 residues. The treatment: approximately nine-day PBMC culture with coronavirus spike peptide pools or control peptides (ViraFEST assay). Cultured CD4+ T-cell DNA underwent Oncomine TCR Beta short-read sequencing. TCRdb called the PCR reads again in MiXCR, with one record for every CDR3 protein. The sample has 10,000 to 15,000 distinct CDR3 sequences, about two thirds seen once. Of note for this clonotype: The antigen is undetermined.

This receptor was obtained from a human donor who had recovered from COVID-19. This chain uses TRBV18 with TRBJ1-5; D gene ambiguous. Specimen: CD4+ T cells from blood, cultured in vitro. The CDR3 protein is CASSPRQTDQPQHF. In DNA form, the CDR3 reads TGTGCCAGCTCACCTAGGCAGACTGATCAGCCCCAGCATTTT.